This T cell receptor (beta chain) was captured in a study of blood T cell repertoires in COVID-19. Study overall: Nucleic acid was either cDNA or gDNA, and it came from T cells, B-cell-depleted T cells, or PBMCs.

V lost 9 bases and J 1 base, leaving 12 bases between the germline ends. The CDR3 is 13 residues long. The protocol was immunoSEQ multiplex PCR, while the TCRdb copy is restricted to in-frame clones and leaves out a portion. The sample records around 290,000 clones, under 90% being singletons. The clonotype originates from a woman aged 40 to 50 who had recovered from COVID-19. The sequenced sample was PBMCs or T cells enriched from blood (not recorded which). This chain connects TRBV12-3 or TRBV12-4 to TRBJ1-1; D is unresolved. CDR3 DNA sequence: TGTGCCAGGAACAGATTCGGGAACACTGAAGCTTTCTTT. Its protein product is CARNRFGNTEAFF.